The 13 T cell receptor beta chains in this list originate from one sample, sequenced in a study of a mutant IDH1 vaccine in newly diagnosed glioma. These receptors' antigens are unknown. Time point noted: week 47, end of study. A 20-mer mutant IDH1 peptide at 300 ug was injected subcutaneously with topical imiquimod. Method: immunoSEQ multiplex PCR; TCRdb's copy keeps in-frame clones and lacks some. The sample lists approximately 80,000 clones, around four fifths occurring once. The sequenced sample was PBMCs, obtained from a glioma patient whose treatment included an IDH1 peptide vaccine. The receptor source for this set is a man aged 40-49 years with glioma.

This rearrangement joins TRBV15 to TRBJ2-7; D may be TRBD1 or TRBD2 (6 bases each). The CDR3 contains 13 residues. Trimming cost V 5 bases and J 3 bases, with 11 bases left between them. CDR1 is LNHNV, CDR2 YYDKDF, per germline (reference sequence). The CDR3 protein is CATSRGLDYEQYF. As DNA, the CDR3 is TGTGCCACCAGCCGGGGGCTGGACTACGAGCAGTACTTC.

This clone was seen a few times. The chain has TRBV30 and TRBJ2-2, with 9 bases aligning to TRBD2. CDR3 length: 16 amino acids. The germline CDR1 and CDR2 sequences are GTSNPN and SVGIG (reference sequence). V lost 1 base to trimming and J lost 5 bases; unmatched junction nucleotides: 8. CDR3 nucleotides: TGTGCCTGGAGTGGTCGAAGACTAGCGGAAACCGGGGAGCTGTTTTTT. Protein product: CAWSGRRLAETGELFF.

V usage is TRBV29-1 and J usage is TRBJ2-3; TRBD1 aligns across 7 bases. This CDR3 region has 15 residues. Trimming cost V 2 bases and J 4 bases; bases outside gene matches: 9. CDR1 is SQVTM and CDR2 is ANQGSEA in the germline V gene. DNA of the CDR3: TGCAGCGTTGAACGAACACAGGGGATAGCAGATACGCAGTATTTT. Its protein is CSVERTQGIADTQYF.

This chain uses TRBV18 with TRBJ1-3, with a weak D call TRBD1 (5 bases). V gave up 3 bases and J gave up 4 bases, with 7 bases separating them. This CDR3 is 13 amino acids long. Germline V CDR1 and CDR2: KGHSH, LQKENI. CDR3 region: CASSPRQGNTIYF. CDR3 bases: TGTGCCAGCTCACCGCGACAGGGAAACACCATATATTTT.

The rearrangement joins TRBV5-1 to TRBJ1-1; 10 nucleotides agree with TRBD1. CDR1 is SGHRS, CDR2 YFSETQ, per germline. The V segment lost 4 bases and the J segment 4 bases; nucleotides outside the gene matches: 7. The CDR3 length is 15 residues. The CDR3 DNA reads TGCGCCAGCAGCGCGACAGGGGGCAGGGCCACTGAAGCTTTCTTT. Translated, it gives CASSATGGRATEAFF.

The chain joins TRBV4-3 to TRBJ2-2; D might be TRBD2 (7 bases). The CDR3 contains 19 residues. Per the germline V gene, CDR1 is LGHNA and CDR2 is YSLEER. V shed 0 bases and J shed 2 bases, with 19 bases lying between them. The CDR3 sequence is CASSQELGGAGINTGELFF. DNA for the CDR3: TGCGCCAGCAGCCAAGAACTAGGGGGAGCGGGAATTAACACCGGGGAGCTGTTTTTT.

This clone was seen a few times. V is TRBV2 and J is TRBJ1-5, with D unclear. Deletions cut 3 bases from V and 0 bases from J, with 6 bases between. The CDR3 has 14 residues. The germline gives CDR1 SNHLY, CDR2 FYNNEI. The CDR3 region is CASSDGNSNQPQHF. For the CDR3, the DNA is TGTGCCAGCAGTGACGGTAATAGCAATCAGCCCCAGCATTTT.

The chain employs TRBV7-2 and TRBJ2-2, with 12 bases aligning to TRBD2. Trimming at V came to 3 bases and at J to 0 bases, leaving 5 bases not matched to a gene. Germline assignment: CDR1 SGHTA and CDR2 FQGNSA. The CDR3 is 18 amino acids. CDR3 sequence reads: CASSLRTSGAANTGELFF. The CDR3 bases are TGTGCCAGCAGCTTGAGGACTAGCGGGGCCGCGAACACCGGGGAGCTGTTTTTT.

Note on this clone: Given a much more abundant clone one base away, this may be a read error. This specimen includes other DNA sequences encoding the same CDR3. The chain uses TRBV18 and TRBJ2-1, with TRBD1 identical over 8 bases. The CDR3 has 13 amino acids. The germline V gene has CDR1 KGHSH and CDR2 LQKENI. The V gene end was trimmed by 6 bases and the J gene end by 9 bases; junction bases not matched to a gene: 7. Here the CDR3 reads CASSPTGGTEQFF. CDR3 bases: TGTGCCAGCTCGCCAACAGGGGGAACTGAGCAGTTCTTC.

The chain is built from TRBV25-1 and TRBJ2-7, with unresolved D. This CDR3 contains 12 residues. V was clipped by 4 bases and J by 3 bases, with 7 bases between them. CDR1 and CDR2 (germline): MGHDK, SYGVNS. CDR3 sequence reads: CASSVTSYEQYF. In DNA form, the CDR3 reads TGTGCCAGCAGTGTGACAAGCTACGAGCAGTACTTC.

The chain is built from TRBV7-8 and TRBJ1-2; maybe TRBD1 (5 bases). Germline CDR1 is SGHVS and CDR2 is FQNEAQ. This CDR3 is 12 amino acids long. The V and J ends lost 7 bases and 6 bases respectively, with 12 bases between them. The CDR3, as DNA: TGTGCCAGCAACGGGGGTTCGGATGGCTACACCTTC. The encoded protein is CASNGGSDGYTF.

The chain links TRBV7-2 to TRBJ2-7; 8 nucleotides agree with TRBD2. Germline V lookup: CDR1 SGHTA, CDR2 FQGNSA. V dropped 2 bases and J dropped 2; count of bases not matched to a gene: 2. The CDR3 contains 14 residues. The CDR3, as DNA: TGTGCCAGCAGCTTAAACGGGGGGGCCTACGAGCAGTACTTC. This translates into CASSLNGGAYEQYF.

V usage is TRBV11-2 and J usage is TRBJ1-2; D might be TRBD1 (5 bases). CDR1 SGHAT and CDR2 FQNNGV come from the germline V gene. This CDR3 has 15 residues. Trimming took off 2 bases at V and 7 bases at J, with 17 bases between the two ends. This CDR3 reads CASSLLAGPSGGYTF. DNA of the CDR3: TGTGCCAGCAGCTTACTCGCAGGGCCGTCGGGTGGCTACACCTTC.